This TCR beta chain came from a study of beta chain features in type 1 diabetes. Study summary: Across the samples, roughly 98,000,000 sorted cells were examined in total.

One heparinised draw of blood, averaging roughly 120 mL, came from each donor. Each sorted fraction was over 95% pure. The study reverse transcribed the entire isolated RNA, so it sequenced expressed TCRB transcripts. TCRdb's table, derived via immunoSEQ multiplex PCR, lists solely in-frame clones and lacks some. The sample lists about 140,000 clones, about 9.1% occurring once. Study results and caveats: A greater similarity of naive, central memory and Treg TCRB repertoires was seen among patients than among healthy donors.

Of note for this clone: Its antigen remains unidentified.

CDR1 SGHDT and CDR2 YYEEEE come from the germline V gene. Trimming cost V 0 bases and J 1 base; bases outside gene matches: 11. The CDR3 is made up of 18 amino acids. The sequenced sample consisted of central memory CD4+ T cells from blood. This rearrangement joins TRBV5-6 to TRBJ1-2; 8 positions match TRBD1. This receptor was taken from a woman aged 40 to 49 in good health. CDR3: CASSLAEVRRGRNYGYTF. CDR3 coding DNA: TGTGCCAGCAGCTTGGCCGAAGTCCGCAGGGGGCGTAACTATGGCTACACCTTC.